This TCR beta chain was observed in a study of blood T cell repertoires in COVID-19. Study background: Donors in the United States, Italy and Spain gave samples during acute or convalescent COVID-19. PBMCs, B-cell-depleted T cells, or T cells provided the cDNA or gDNA that made up the material.

V was shortened by 7 bases and J by 6 bases, with 19 bases between the two germline ends. Germline CDR1 reads LGHNT; CDR2 reads FRNRAP. CDR3 length equals 14 residues. Assay: immunoSEQ multiplex PCR; the TCRdb copy retains only in-frame clones and omits some. Of 160,000 or so clones in the sample, 88% were seen once. The study recruited people aged 18 to 89 years across 24 US areas. Recovered participants had two consecutive negative NP/OP PCR tests, healthcare professional clearance, or symptom resolution. Sequenced sample: PBMCs or T cells enriched from blood (not recorded which). The sequence was collected from a woman in her fifties or sixties who had recovered from COVID-19. The chain joins TRBV12-5 to TRBJ2-7, with D perhaps TRBD1 (6 bases). CDR3 sequence (DNA): TGTGCTAGTGTACAGGGACGACAGGCGGGCGAGCAGTACTTC. Amino acid sequence: CASVQGRQAGEQYF. Full variable domain (remainder filled in from reference TRBV12-5 and TRBJ2-7): DARVTQTPRHKVTEMGQEVTMRCQPILGHNTVFWYRQTMMQGLELLAYFRNRAPLDDSGMPKDRFSAEMPDATLATLKIQPSEPRDSAVYFCASVQGRQAGEQYFGPGTRLTVT.